The sequence of this TCR beta chain was determined in a study of T cell responses to AZD1222 COVID-19 vaccine. General observations from the study: There were mostly white British donors and more females than males, and clonal diversity was possibly underestimated. Rises in breadth and depth of Spike-specific TCRs came after two AZD1222 doses. It was only after the peak T cell response that any repertoires were sampled. The study identified only 6 or 7 AZD1222 recipients as seropositive at baseline.

This clone was seen just once. Its cognate antigen is unknown. CDR1 and CDR2 from the germline V gene are SQVTM and ANQGSEA. This CDR3 spans 14 amino acids. V trimming: 4 bases; J trimming: 8 bases; junction bases outside the gene matches: 12. Some clones are missing from TCRdb's copy, which holds only in-frame ones; the method was immunoSEQ multiplex PCR. The sample lists 200,000 or so clones, around 86% occurring once. The sequence was obtained from an adult in good health. The sequences come from peripheral blood, collected on day 0 of MenACWY control vaccination. The chain is built from TRBV29-1 and TRBJ1-1, with TRBD1 matching over 8 bases. The CDR3 sequence is CSVVETGAAGEAFF. CDR3 nucleotides: TGCAGCGTTGTGGAGACAGGGGCCGCGGGAGAAGCTTTCTTT. The variable domain in full, completed from reference TRBV29-1 and TRBJ1-1, reads SAVISQKPSRDICQRGTSLTIQCQVDSQVTMMFWYRQQPGQSLTLIATANQGSEATYESGFVIDKFPISRPNLTFSTLTVSNMSPEDSSIYLCSVVETGAAGEAFFGQGTRLTVV.